This T cell receptor beta chain came from a study of blood T cell repertoires in COVID-19 (TCRdb year 2020). Context from the whole study: Collaborator samples came from the United States, Italy and Spain and covered acute and convalescent phases of COVID-19. The material from the prospective study consisted of cDNA or gDNA derived from T cells, B-cell-depleted T cells, or PBMCs. The repertoires were released in a freely available public database meant as a resource for research on the immune response to SARS-CoV-2. The dataset comprised deeply sampled blood TCRbeta repertoires from subjects exposed to, actively infected with, or recovered from COVID-19. Nearly every sample came with metadata listing a de-identified subject ID, COVID-19 status, age in years and sex. HLA class I and class II types, where available, came from metadata supplied by the sample provider rather than from assay-based typing. Samples were obtained from the ongoing ImmuneRACE study (first 160 participants) and from over 1,000 subjects provided by 6 global collaborators. What the study reported, not specific to this receptor: How much clinical and demographic metadata was included differed by source and by participant, and the metadata was provided uncurated.

TCRbeta CDR3 regions were amplified from genomic DNA by means of the immunoSEQ Assay, a bias-controlled multiplex PCR. The authors processed their data as follows. Nucleated cell counts per sample were estimated from amplification of reference gene primers within the assay. To quantify the absolute abundance of each unique TCRbeta CDR3 rearrangement, sequence reads were collapsed and filtered. For each sample, productive Simpson clonality was calculated as the square root of Simpson's diversity index across productive rearrangements. In its TCRdb copy, this immuneACCESS table keeps in-frame sequences only and misses some clones. Where compared with another copy, unresolved V genes explain less than half of these, and the others have no known cause. V, J and clone size derive from that table, while D and trimming were established from the DNA sequence. This sample is represented by 55,000 or so clones; 60% to 85% of them were singletons. The ten largest make up 3.2% of the sample.

The CDR3 numbers 16 residues from cysteine through phenylalanine. Just the 48-base CDR3 DNA is kept, in frame starting at base 1. Reading the germline V gene gives CDR1 SNHLY and CDR2 FYNNEI. The germline ends are 11 bases apart after V is trimmed by 1 base and J by 0 bases. The collaborating institutions used their own protocols to collect whole blood in K2EDTA tubes. For TCRbeta analysis, collaborators shipped samples as frozen whole blood, isolated PBMCs, or DNA extracted from either of those sample types. Of note for this clone: Which antigen it targets is not known. No per-base quality is available; no much larger clone lies one base away.

Sequencing used peripheral blood. The chain uses TRBV2 and TRBJ2-3; no D gene is confidently identified. The receptor was derived from a man aged 60 to 69 with acute or convalescent COVID-19. The sequenced DNA: TGTGCCAGCAGTGAAGACCGCACCACTAGCACAGATACGCAGTATTTT. Translation gives CASSEDRTTSTDTQYF.